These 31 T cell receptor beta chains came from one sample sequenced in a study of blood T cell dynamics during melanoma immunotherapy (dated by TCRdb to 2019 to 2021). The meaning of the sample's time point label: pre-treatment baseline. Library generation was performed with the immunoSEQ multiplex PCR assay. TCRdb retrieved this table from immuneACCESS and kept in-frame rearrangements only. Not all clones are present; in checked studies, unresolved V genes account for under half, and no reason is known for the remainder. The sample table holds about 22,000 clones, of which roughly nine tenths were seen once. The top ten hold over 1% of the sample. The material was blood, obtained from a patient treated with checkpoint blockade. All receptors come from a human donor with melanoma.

CDR3 sequence reads: CASRGRAYEQYF. DNA for the CDR3: TGTGCCAGCAGAGGACGGGCCTACGAGCAGTACTTC. The chain uses TRBV27 and TRBJ2-5; D is ambiguous. The J call could be wrong; TRBJ2-7 is a better fit for the DNA end. CDR1 and CDR2 from the germline V gene are MNHEY and SMNVEV (reference sequence). CDR3 length: 12 residues.

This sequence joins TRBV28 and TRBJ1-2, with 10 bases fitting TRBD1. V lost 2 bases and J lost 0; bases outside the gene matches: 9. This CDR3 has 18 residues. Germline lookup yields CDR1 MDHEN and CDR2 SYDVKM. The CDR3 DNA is TGTGCCAGCAGTTTAGAGGGACAGGGGCTCATAGCTAACTATGGCTACACCTTC. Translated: CASSLEGQGLIANYGYTF.

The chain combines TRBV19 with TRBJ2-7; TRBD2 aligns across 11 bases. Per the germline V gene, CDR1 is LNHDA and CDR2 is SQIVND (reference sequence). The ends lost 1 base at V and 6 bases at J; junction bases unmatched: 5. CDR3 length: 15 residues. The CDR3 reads CASSIVALAGVEQYF. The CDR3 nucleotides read TGTGCCAGTAGTATAGTTGCACTAGCGGGAGTCGAGCAGTACTTC.

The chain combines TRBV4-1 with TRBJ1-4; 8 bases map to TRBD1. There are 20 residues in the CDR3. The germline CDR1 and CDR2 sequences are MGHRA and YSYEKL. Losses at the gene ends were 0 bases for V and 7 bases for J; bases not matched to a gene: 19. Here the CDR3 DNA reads TGCGCCAGCAGCCAAGAAGGGGGGACAGGCGGCGTCCCGGGAGGTGAAAAACTGTTTTTT. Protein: CASSQEGGTGGVPGGEKLFF.

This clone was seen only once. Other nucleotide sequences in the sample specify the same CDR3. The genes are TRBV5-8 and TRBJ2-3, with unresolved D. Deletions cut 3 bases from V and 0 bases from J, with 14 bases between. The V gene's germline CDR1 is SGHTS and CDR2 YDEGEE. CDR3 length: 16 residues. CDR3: CASSSRDLGSTDTQYF. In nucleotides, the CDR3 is TGTGCCAGCAGCTCAAGGGATTTGGGAAGCACAGATACGCAGTATTTT.

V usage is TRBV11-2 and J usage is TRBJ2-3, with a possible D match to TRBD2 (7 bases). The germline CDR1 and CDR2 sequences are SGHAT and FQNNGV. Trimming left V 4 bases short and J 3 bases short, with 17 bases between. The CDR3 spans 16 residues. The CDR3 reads CASSSLGGGMTDTQYF. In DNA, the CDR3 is TGTGCCAGCAGCTCATTAGGGGGGGGGATGACAGATACGCAGTATTTT.

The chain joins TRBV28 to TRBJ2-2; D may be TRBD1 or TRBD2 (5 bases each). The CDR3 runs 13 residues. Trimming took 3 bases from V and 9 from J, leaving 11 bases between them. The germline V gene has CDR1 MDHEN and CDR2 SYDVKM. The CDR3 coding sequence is TGTGCCAGCAGTTTTTTAGGGACCCGGGAGCTGTTTTTT. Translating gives CASSFLGTRELFF.

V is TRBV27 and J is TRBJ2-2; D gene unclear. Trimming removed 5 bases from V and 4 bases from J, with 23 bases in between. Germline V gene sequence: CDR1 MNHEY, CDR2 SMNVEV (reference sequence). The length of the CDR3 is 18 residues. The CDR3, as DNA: TGTGCCAGCAGTCCCTGGCGTGTGATCTATTCGGGCACCGGGGAGCTGTTTTTT. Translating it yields CASSPWRVIYSGTGELFF.

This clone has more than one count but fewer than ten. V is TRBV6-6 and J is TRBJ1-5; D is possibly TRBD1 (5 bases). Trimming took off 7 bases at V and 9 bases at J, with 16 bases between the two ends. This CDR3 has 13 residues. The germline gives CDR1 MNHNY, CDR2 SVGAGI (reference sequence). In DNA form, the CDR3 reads TGTGCCAGCACTCAGGGCACTAGTAGGCCCCAGCATTTT. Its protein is CASTQGTSRPQHF.

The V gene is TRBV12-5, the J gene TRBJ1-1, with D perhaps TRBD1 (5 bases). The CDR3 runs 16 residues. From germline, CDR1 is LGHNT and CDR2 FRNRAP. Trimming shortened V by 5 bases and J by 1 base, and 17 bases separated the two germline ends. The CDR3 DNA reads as TGTGCTAGTGGTGGGGGACGGAGGGTCGAGAACACTGAAGCTTTCTTT. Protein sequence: CASGGGRRVENTEAFF. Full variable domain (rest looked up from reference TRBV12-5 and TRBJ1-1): DARVTQTPRHKVTEMGQEVTMRCQPILGHNTVFWYRQTMMQGLELLAYFRNRAPLDDSGMPKDRFSAEMPDATLATLKIQPSEPRDSAVYFCASGGGRRVENTEAFFGQGTRLTVV.

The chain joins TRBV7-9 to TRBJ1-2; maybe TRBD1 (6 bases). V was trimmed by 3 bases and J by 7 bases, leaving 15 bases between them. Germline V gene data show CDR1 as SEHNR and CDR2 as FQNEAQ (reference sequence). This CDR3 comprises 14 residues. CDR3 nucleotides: TGTGCCAGCAGCTTGGGGGGCGACCTAAGTGGCTACACCTTC. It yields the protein CASSLGGDLSGYTF.

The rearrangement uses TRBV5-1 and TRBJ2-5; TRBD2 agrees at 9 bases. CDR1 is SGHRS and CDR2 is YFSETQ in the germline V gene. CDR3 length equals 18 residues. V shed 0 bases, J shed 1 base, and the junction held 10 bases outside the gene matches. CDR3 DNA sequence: TGCGCCAGCAGCTTGGGGCCTAGCGGGGTATCTTCCCAAGAGACCCAGTACTTC. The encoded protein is CASSLGPSGVSSQETQYF.

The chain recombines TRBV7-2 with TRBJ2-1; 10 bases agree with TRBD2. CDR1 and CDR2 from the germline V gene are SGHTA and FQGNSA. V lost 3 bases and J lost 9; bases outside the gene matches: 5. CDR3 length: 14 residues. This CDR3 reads CASSFLAGVREQFF. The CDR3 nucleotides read TGTGCCAGCAGCTTTCTAGCGGGAGTCCGTGAGCAGTTCTTC.

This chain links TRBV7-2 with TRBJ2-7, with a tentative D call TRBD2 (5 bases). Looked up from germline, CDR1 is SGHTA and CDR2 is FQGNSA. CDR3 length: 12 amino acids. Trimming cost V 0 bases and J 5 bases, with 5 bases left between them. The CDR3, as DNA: TGTGCCAGCAGCTTAGCGCGGGACGAGCAGTACTTC. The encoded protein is CASSLARDEQYF.

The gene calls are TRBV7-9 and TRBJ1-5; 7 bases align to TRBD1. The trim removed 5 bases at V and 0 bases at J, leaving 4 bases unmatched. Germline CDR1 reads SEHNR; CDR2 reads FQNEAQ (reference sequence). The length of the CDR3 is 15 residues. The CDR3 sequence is CASSHEGASNQPQHF. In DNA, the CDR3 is TGTGCCAGCAGCCACGAGGGGGCTAGCAATCAGCCCCAGCATTTT.

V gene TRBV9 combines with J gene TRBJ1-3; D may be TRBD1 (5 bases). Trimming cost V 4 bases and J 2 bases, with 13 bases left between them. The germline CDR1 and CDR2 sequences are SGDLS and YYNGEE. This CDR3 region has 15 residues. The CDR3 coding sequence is TGTGCCAGCAGCTCCCCGGGGGGAACTGGAAACACCATATATTTT. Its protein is CASSSPGGTGNTIYF.

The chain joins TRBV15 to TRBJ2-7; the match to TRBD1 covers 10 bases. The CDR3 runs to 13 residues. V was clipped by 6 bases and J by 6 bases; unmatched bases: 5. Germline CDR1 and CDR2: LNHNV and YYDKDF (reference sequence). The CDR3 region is CATSRTGGGEQYF. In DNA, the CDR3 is TGTGCCACCAGTCGGACAGGGGGGGGCGAGCAGTACTTC. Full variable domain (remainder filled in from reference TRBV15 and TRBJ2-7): DAMVIQNPRYQVTQFGKPVTLSCSQTLNHNVMYWYQQKSSQAPKLLFHYYDKDFNNEADTPDNFQSRRPNTSFCFLDIRSPGLGDTAMYLCATSRTGGGEQYFGPGTRLTVT.

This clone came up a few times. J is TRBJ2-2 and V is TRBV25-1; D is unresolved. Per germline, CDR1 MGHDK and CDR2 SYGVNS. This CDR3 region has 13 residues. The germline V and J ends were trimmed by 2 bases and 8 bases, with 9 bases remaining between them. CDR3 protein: CASSEPGNGELFF. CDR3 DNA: TGTGCCAGCAGTGAACCAGGTAATGGGGAGCTGTTTTTT.

In nucleotides, the CDR3 is TGTGCCAGCTCACAAACCAGGGGGACTGAAGCTTTCTTT. The encoded protein is CASSQTRGTEAFF. J is TRBJ1-1 and V is TRBV18, with TRBD1 matching 7 bases. The CDR3 has 13 amino acids. Germline V gives CDR1 KGHSH, CDR2 LQKENI. J was trimmed by 5 bases and V by 4 bases; bases with no gene match: 4.

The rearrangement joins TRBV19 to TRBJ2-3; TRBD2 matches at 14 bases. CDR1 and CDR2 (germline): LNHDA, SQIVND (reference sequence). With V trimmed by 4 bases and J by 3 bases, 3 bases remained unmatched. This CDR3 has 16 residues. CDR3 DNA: TGTGCCAGTAGTACGAGGACTAGCGGGAGGACAGATACGCAGTATTTT. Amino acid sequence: CASSTRTSGRTDTQYF.

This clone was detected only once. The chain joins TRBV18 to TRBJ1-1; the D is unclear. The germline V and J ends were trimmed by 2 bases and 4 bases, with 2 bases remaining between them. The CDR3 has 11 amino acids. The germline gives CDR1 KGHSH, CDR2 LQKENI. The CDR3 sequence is CASSPATEAFF. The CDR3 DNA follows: TGTGCCAGCTCACCAGCCACTGAAGCTTTCTTT.

CDR3 loop: CASSINYYEQYF. CDR3 in DNA: TGTGCCAGTAGTATCAACTACTACGAGCAGTACTTC. V usage is TRBV19 and J usage is TRBJ2-7, with D uncertain. V was trimmed by 3 bases and J by 3 bases, leaving 6 bases between them. The CDR3 loop spans 12 amino acids. Per the germline V gene, CDR1 is LNHDA and CDR2 is SQIVND (reference sequence).

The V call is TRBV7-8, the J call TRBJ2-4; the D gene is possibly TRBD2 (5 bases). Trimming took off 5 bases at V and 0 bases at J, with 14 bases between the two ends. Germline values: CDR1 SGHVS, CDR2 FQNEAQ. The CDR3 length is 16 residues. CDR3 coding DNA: TGTGCCAGCAGCCCGGAGGTGCTTCTAGCCAAAAACATTCAGTACTTC. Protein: CASSPEVLLAKNIQYF.

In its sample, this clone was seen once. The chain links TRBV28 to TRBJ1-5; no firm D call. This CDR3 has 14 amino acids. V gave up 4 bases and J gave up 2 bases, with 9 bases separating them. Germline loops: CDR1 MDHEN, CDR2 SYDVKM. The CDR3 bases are TGTGCCAGCAGTTGGGCGGGTGGCAATCAGCCCCAGCATTTT. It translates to CASSWAGGNQPQHF.

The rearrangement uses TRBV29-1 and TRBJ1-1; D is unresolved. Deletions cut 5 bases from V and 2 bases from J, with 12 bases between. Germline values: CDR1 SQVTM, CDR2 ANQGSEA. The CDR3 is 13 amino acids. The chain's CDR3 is CSVIRPVNTEAFF. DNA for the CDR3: TGCAGCGTTATTCGGCCAGTAAACACTGAAGCTTTCTTT.

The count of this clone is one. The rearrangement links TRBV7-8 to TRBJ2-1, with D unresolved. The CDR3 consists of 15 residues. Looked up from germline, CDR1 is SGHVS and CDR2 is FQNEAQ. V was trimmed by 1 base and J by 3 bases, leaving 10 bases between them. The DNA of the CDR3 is TGTGCCAGCAGCTTAGGTCCCCCGGGCTACAATGAGCAGTTCTTC. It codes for CASSLGPPGYNEQFF.

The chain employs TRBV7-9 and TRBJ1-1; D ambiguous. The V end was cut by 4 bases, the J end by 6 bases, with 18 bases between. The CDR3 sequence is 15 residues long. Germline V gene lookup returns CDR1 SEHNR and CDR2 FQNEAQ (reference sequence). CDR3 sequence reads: CASSSIGGLGAEAFF. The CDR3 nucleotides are TGTGCCAGCAGCTCCATAGGAGGTCTGGGCGCTGAAGCTTTCTTT.

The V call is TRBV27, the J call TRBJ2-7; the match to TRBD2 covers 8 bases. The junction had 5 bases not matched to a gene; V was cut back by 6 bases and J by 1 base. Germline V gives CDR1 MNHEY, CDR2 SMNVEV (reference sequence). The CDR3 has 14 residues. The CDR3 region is CASRPGGGSYEQYF. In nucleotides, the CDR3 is TGTGCCAGCAGACCCGGGGGGGGATCCTACGAGCAGTACTTC.

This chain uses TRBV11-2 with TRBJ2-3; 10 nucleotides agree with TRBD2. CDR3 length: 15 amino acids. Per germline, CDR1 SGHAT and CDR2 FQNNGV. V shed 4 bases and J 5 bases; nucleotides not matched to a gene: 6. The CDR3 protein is CASSSLAGRGDTQYF. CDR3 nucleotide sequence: TGTGCCAGCAGCTCACTAGCGGGAAGGGGAGATACGCAGTATTTT.

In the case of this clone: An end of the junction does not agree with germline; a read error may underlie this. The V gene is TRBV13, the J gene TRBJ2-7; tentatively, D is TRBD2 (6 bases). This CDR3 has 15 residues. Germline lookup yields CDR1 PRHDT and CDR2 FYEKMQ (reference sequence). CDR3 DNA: TGTGCCAGCCTTCGTTGTCGACGGACTATGGTGTCGGGCGGCTTC. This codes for CASLRCRRTMVSGGF.

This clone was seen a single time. CDR3: CAIDKDSYGYTF. The CDR3 coding sequence is TGTGCCATAGACAAGGACAGCTATGGCTACACCTTC. The J gene is TRBJ1-2, the V gene TRBV28; D is possibly TRBD1 (6 bases). Per the germline V gene, CDR1 is MDHEN and CDR2 is SYDVKM. V gave up 10 bases and J gave up 4 bases, with 13 bases separating them. This CDR3 region has 12 residues.